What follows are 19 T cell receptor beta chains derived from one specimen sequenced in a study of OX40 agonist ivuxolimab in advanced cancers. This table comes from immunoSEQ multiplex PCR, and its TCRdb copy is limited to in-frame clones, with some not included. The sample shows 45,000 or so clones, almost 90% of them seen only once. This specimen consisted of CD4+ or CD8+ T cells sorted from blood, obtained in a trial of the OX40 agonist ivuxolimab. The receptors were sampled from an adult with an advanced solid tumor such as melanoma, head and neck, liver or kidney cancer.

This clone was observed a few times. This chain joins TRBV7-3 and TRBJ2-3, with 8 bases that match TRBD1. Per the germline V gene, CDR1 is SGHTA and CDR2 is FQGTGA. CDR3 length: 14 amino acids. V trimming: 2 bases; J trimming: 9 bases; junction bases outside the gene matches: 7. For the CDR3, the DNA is TGTGCCAGCAGCTTAGTGCAGGGGGCTAGCACGCAGTATTTT. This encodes CASSLVQGASTQYF.

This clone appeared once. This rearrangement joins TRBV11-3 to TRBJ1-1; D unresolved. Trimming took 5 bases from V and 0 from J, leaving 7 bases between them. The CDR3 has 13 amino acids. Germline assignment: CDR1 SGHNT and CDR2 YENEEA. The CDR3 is CASSRHMNTEAFF. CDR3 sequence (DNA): TGTGCCAGCAGCCGACACATGAACACTGAAGCTTTCTTT. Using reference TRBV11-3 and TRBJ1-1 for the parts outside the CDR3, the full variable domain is EAGVVQSPRYKIIEKKQPVAFWCNPISGHNTLYWYLQNLGQGPELLIRYENEEAVDDSQLPKDRFSAERLKGVDSTLKIQPAELGDSAVYLCASSRHMNTEAFFGQGTRLTVV.

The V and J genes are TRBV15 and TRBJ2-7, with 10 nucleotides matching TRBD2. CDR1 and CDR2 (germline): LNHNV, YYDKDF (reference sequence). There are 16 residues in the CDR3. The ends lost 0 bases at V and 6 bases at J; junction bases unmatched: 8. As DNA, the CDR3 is TGTGCCACCAGCAGAGATCTGCCTAGCGGGAGCTTCGAGCAGTACTTC. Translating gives CATSRDLPSGSFEQYF.

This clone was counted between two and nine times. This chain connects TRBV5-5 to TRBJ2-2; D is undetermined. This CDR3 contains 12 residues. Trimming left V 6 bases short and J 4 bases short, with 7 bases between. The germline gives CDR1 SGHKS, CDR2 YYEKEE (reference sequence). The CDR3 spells CASTVGTGELFF. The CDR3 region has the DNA TGTGCCAGCACCGTTGGCACCGGGGAGCTGTTTTTT.

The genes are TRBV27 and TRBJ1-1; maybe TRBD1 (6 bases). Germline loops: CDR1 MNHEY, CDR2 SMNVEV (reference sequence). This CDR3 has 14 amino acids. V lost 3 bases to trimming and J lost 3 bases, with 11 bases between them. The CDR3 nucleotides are TGTGCCAGCAGTTTTTACAGGGCGGACACTGAAGCTTTCTTT. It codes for CASSFYRADTEAFF.

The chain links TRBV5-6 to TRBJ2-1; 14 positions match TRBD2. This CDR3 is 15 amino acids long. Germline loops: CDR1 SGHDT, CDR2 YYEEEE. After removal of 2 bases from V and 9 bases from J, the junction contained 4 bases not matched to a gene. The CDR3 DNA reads TGTGCCAGCAGCTTACCGGGACTAGCGGGAGTTGAGCAGTTCTTC. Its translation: CASSLPGLAGVEQFF.

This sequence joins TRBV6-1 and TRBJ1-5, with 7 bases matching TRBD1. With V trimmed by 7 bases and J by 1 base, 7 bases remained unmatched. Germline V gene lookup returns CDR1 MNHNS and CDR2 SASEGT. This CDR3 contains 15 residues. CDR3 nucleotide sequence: TGTGCCAGCATTAAGACAGGGCTGAGCAATCAGCCCCAGCATTTT. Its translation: CASIKTGLSNQPQHF.

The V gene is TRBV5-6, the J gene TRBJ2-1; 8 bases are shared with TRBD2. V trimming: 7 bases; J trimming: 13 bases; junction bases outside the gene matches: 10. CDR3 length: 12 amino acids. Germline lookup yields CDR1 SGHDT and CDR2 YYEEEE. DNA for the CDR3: TGTGCCAGCGACCTAAGCGGGAGCAGTCAGTTCTTC. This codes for CASDLSGSSQFF.

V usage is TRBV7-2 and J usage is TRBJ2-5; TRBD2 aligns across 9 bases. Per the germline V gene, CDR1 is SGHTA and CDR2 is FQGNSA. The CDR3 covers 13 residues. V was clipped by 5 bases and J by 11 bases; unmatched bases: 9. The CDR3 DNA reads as TGTGCCAGCAGCACCAGGGTAGCGGGAGAGCAGTACTTC. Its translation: CASSTRVAGEQYF.

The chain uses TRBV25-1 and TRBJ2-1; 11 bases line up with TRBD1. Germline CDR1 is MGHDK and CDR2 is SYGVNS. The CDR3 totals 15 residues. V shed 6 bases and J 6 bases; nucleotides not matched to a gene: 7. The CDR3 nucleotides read TGTGCCAGCAGCGTGGGGGACAGGGGGTTCAATGAGCAGTTCTTC. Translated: CASSVGDRGFNEQFF. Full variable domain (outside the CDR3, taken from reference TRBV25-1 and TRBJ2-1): EADIYQTPRYLVIGTGKKITLECSQTMGHDKMYWYQQDPGMELHLIHYSYGVNSTEKGDLSSESTVSRIRTEHFPLTLESARPSHTSQYLCASSVGDRGFNEQFFGPGTRLTVL.

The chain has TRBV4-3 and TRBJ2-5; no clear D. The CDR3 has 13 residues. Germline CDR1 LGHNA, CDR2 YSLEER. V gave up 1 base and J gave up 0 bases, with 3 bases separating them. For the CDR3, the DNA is TGCGCCAGCAGCCAAGGGTACCAAGAGACCCAGTACTTC. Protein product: CASSQGYQETQYF.

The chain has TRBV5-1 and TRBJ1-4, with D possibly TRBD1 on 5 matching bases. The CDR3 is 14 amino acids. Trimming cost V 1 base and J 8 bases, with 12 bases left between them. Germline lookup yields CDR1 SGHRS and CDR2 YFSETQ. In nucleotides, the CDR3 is TGCGCCAGCAGCTTGAACGGGGGTCGAGAAAAACTGTTTTTT. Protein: CASSLNGGREKLFF.

The CDR3 loop is CASSHPTANEQFF. The CDR3 region has the DNA TGTGCCAGCAGTCACCCTACAGCGAATGAGCAGTTCTTC. The genes are TRBV6-4 and TRBJ2-1, with D hard to call. V lost 5 bases to trimming and J lost 7 bases, with 12 bases between them. Germline assignment: CDR1 MRHNA and CDR2 SNTAGT. The CDR3 runs 13 residues.

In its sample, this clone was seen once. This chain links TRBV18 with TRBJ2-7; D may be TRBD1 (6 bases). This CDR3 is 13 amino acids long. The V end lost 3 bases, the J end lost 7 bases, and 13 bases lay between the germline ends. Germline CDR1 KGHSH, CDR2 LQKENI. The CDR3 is CASSPTGLGEQYF. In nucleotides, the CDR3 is TGTGCCAGCTCACCGACAGGTCTGGGAGAGCAGTACTTC.

CDR3 protein: CAISELEGAGADTQYF. CDR3 nucleotides: TGTGCCATCAGTGAACTCGAAGGGGCCGGGGCAGATACGCAGTATTTT. V and J are TRBV10-3 and TRBJ2-3; D may match TRBD1 or TRBD2 (5 bases each). Germline V lookup: CDR1 ENHRY, CDR2 SYGVKD. This CDR3 is 16 amino acids long. The ends were cut back, 3 bases at V and 4 bases at J, with 17 bases in the middle.

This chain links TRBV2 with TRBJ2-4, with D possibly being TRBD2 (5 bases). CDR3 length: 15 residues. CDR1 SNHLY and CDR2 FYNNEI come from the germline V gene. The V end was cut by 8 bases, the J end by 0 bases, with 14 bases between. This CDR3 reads CASVTEVLAKNIQYF. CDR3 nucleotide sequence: TGTGCCAGCGTAACGGAGGTTTTAGCCAAAAACATTCAGTACTTC. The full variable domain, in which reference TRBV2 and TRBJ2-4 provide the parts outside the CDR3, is EPEVTQTPSHQVTQMGQEVILRCVPISNHLYFYWYRQILGQKVEFLVSFYNNEISEKSEIFDDQFSVERPDGSNFTLKIRSTKLEDSAMYFCASVTEVLAKNIQYFGAGTRLSVL.

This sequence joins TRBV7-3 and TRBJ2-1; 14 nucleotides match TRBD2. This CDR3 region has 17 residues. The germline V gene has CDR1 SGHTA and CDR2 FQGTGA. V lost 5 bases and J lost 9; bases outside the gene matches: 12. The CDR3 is CASSPLSGTSGSIEQFF. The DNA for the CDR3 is TGTGCCAGCAGCCCTTTAAGCGGGACTAGCGGGAGTATTGAGCAGTTCTTC. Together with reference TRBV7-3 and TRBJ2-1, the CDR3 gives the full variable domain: GAGVSQTPSNKVTEKGKYVELRCDPISGHTALYWYRQSLGQGPEFLIYFQGTGAADDSGLPNDRFFAVRPEGSVSTLKIQRTERGDSAVYLCASSPLSGTSGSIEQFFGPGTRLTVL.

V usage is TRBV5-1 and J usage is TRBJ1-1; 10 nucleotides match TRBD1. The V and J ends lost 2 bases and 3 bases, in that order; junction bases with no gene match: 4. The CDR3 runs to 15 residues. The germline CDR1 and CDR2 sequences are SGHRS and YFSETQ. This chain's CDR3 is CASSFSGTGDTEAFF. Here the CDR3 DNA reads TGCGCCAGCAGCTTCTCCGGGACAGGGGACACTGAAGCTTTCTTT.

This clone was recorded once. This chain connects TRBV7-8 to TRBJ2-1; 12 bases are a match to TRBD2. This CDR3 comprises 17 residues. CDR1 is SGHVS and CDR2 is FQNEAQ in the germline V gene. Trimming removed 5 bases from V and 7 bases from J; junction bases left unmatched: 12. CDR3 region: CASSGPPRLAGVNEQFF. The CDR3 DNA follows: TGTGCCAGCAGCGGACCCCCCCGACTAGCGGGAGTGAATGAGCAGTTCTTC.